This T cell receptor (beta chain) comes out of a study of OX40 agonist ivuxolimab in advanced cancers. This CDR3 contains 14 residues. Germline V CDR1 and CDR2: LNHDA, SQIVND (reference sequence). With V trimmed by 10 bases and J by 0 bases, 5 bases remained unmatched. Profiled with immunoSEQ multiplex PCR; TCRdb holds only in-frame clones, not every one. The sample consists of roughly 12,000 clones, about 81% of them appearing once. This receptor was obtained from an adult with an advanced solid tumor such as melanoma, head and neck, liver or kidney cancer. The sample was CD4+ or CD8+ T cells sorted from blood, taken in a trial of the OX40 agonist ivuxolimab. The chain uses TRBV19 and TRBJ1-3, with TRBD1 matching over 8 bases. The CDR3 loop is CATLDRASGNTIYF. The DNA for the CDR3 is TGTGCCACCCTGGACAGGGCCTCTGGAAACACCATATATTTT.